One and the same sample provided the 9 T cell receptor beta chains below, sequenced in a study of T cell changes during pregnancy in multiple sclerosis. Produced via immunoSEQ multiplex PCR; TCRdb's table is partial and in-frame only. Here the sample spans more than 40,000 clones, approximately 90% being singletons. The sequences come from CD8+ T cells from peripheral blood mononuclear cells, collected in the third trimester of pregnancy. These receptors came from a female donor with multiple sclerosis, enrolled in a pregnancy study.

The rearrangement uses TRBV4-3 and TRBJ1-2, with TRBD1 as a possible D gene (6 bases). The CDR3 is 15 residues long. Trimming removed 1 base at V and 4 bases at J, with 13 bases between. Germline loops: CDR1 LGHNA, CDR2 YSLEER. The CDR3 nucleotides are TGCGCCAGCAGCCAAGCTATTCTGGACAGCTATGGCTACACCTTC. Protein: CASSQAILDSYGYTF.

The chain is built from TRBV11-1 and TRBJ2-1; 10 bases align to TRBD2. The CDR3 consists of 15 residues. V shed 4 bases, J shed 1 base, and the junction held 1 base outside the gene matches. Germline V lookup: CDR1 SGHAT, CDR2 FQDESV (reference sequence). CDR3 DNA: TGTGCCAGCAGCTCGGGACTAGCGTCCTACAATGAGCAGTTCTTC. This translates into CASSSGLASYNEQFF.

V usage is TRBV6-6 and J usage is TRBJ2-5; D possibly corresponds to TRBD1 (6 bases). Germline CDR1 is MNHNY and CDR2 is SVGAGI (reference sequence). CDR3 length: 13 residues. Trimming took off 6 bases at V and 5 bases at J, with 13 bases between the two ends. CDR3 amino acids: CASSSGVAETQYF. CDR3 in DNA: TGTGCCAGCAGCTCAGGGGTTGCGGAGACCCAGTACTTC.

The chain combines TRBV2 with TRBJ1-6; D remains unclear. The CDR3 runs 15 residues. V was pared by 6 bases and J by 8 bases, with 17 bases between. Germline V gives CDR1 SNHLY, CDR2 FYNNEI. CDR3 sequence reads: CASRPMEGWDSPLHF. In nucleotides, the CDR3 is TGTGCCAGCAGGCCTATGGAGGGCTGGGATTCACCCCTCCACTTT.

The chain carries TRBV27 and TRBJ2-1, with TRBD2 identical over 7 bases. The CDR3 length is 16 residues. The germline V gene encodes CDR1 MNHEY and CDR2 SMNVEV (reference sequence). J lost 4 bases, V lost 3 bases, and 9 bases had no gene match. The CDR3 reads CASSFSAGDYYNEQFF. In DNA, the CDR3 is TGTGCCAGCAGTTTCTCGGCGGGGGACTATTACAATGAGCAGTTCTTC.

The rearrangement links TRBV19 to TRBJ1-2; maybe TRBD1 (5 bases). The CDR3 is 16 residues long. Deletions cut 3 bases from V and 6 bases from J, with 20 bases between. The germline V gene has CDR1 LNHDA and CDR2 SQIVND (reference sequence). CDR3 coding DNA: TGTGCCAGTAGTATGGACGCTCCAGGGAAAGGGGATGGCTACACCTTC. The encoded protein is CASSMDAPGKGDGYTF.

The rearrangement joins TRBV12-2 to TRBJ2-4; no DNA check was done on the table's D call, TRBD2. TRBV12-2 is a documented pseudogene. The CDR3 is 17 residues long. The CDR3 spells CASGLGSGRALGNIQYF. Written as DNA, the CDR3 is TGTGCAAGCGGCTTGGGTAGCGGGAGGGCCCTCGGGAACATTCAGTACTTC.

The chain joins TRBV7-9 to TRBJ2-2, with 7 bases identical to TRBD2. The V gene end was trimmed by 7 bases and the J gene end by 6 bases; junction bases not matched to a gene: 2. Germline CDR1 SEHNR, CDR2 FQNEAQ (reference sequence). This CDR3 spans 12 amino acids. The CDR3 here is CASKLASGELFF. The CDR3 DNA sequence: TGTGCCAGCAAACTAGCGTCCGGGGAGCTGTTTTTT.

J is TRBJ1-2 and V is TRBV6-5, with 9 bases that match TRBD1. The germline gives CDR1 MNHEY, CDR2 SVGAGI. The CDR3 totals 16 residues. Trimming removed 3 bases from V and 6 bases from J; junction bases left unmatched: 11. The DNA of the CDR3 is TGTGCCAGCAGTTATTCCGCCGGGACAGGGCACGATGGCTACACCTTC. Its protein product is CASSYSAGTGHDGYTF.